The clone carrying this T cell receptor (beta chain) has only a few counts. What it binds is unknown. The sample is drawn from a study of blood T cells in healthy people across ages. Study-wide points: Total diversity from one million sequenced T cells was likely underestimated. Roughly linear declines in TCR beta diversity per million T cells occurred with age.

Using a J-beta primer mix together with a sample-barcoded 5' primer, a second PCR was run for roughly 7 to 12 cycles. MiXCR, applied by TCRdb to the 5' RACE reads, yields one record per CDR3 protein. Of 750,000 to 1,000,000 distinct CDR3 sequences listed, 25% to 30% were seen once; the top ten hold 10% to 13%. The V end was cut by 3 bases, the J end by 0 bases, with 14 bases between. Germline V gives CDR1 MDHEN, CDR2 SYDVKM. The CDR3 totals 17 residues. The donors, all healthy, were Caucasians living in Russia, aged about 6 to 95. Peripheral blood was drawn, about 9.1 milliliters per donor. The same sample was also studied in work on T cells of mothers and their children.

V gene TRBV28 combines with J gene TRBJ1-4; TRBD1 might be the D (5 bases). Sequenced material: blood. The sequence was obtained from a woman aged 40 to 50 in good health. CDR3 residues: CASSLIPDSATNEKLFF. For the CDR3, the DNA is TGTGCCAGCAGTTTGATCCCAGACAGTGCAACTAATGAAAAACTGTTTTTT.